This TCR beta chain originates from a study of shared clonotypes between healthy human individuals. Study conclusions and caveats: Clonotype sharing across donors was expected to vary with sequencing depth.

On sorted subsets, replicate PCRs used 200 to 250 ng DNA, or roughly 30,000 T cell genomes. The repertoire was sequenced with immunoSEQ multiplex PCR; TCRdb's copy has only in-frame clones and lacks some. The sample lists roughly 2,000,000 clones, just under 95% occurring once. Comment on this clone: The antigen is unknown.

The naive CD8 fraction comprised CD45RO-negative cells positively selected for CCR7 and excluded terminally differentiated effector memory CD45RA+ cells. This CDR3 is 15 amino acids long. Germline CDR1 reads SGHDT; CDR2 reads YYEEEE. With V trimmed by 5 bases and J by 6 bases, 10 bases remained unmatched. The sequence derives from a young man in good health. Some clones in this sample may be carry-over from other donors' samples. The V and J genes are TRBV5-6 and TRBJ2-1; 8 bases line up with TRBD1. The sequencing input was naive CD8+ T cells from PBMCs. The chain's CDR3 is CASSQMDRVLNEQFF. The CDR3 coding sequence is TGTGCCAGCAGTCAGATGGACAGGGTGCTCAATGAGCAGTTCTTC.